The 11 T cell receptor beta chains below all came from one sample that was sequenced in a study of T cell responses to AZD1222 COVID-19 vaccine. Some clones are missing from TCRdb's copy, which holds only in-frame ones; the method was immunoSEQ multiplex PCR. The sample lists roughly 130,000 clones; roughly 92% were seen once. The sample in question was peripheral blood, obtained on day 0 of AZD1222 vaccination. Receptor source: an adult in good health.

V and J are TRBV24-1 and TRBJ2-3, with D uncertain. Trimming cost V 3 bases and J 2 bases, with 8 bases left between them. Germline V gives CDR1 KGHDR, CDR2 SFDVKD. The CDR3 has 14 amino acids. As DNA, the CDR3 is TGTGCCACCAGTGATGAGGCCTCCACAGATACGCAGTATTTT. Translation: CATSDEASTDTQYF.

The chain couples TRBV30 to TRBJ1-2; weak D call: TRBD1 (5 bases). Per germline, CDR1 GTSNPN and CDR2 SVGIG (reference sequence). The CDR3 sequence is 13 residues long. V was trimmed by 2 bases and J by 8 bases, leaving 15 bases between them. The CDR3 spells CAWSRQTETGYTF. The CDR3 bases are TGTGCCTGGAGTAGACAGACGGAGACAGGCTACACCTTC.

This clone was counted once. The CDR3 protein is CASSLAERVPINEQFF. DNA for the CDR3: TGTGCCAGCAGCTTAGCAGAGCGGGTCCCTATCAATGAGCAGTTCTTC. The rearrangement uses TRBV7-2 and TRBJ2-1; TRBD2 might be the D (6 bases). Trimming shortened V by 0 bases and J by 6 bases, and 15 bases separated the two germline ends. Germline V gives CDR1 SGHTA, CDR2 FQGNSA. The CDR3 sequence is 16 residues long.

The table lists this clone with a count of one. This rearrangement joins TRBV18 to TRBJ1-2, with D possibly being TRBD1 (6 bases). V lost 3 bases, J lost 6 bases, and 11 bases lay in between. This CDR3 comprises 13 residues. CDR1 and CDR2 from the germline V gene are KGHSH and LQKENI. The CDR3 sequence is CASSPANRDGYTF. CDR3 nucleotides: TGTGCCAGCTCACCCGCCAACAGGGATGGCTACACCTTC.

This chain joins TRBV5-4 and TRBJ2-7; 9 bases match TRBD2. CDR1 is SGHNT, CDR2 YYREEE, per germline (reference sequence). The junction had 3 bases not matched to a gene; V was cut back by 0 bases and J by 2 bases. The CDR3 consists of 15 residues. In DNA form, the CDR3 reads TGTGCCAGCAGCTTGGGGCGGGGGGGCCCCTACGAGCAGTACTTC. Amino acid sequence: CASSLGRGGPYEQYF.

This clone was observed a single time. V and J are TRBV4-1 and TRBJ2-1; 7 bases align to TRBD1. The CDR3 length is 15 residues. The V segment lost 0 bases and the J segment 2 bases; nucleotides outside the gene matches: 1. Germline V gene sequence: CDR1 MGHRA, CDR2 YSYEKL. CDR3 amino acids: CASSQDRGPYNEQFF. The CDR3 DNA is TGCGCCAGCAGCCAAGATAGGGGGCCCTACAATGAGCAGTTCTTC.

DNA for the CDR3: TGTGCCAGCTCACCCGGACAGTTTCTTTACTATGGCTACACCTTC. It translates to CASSPGQFLYYGYTF. The gene calls are TRBV18 and TRBJ1-2, with D perhaps matching TRBD1 (6 bases). The CDR3 runs to 15 residues. Germline CDR1 and CDR2: KGHSH and LQKENI. V dropped 3 bases and J dropped 3 bases, with 14 bases sitting between them.

The V and J genes are TRBV6-5 and TRBJ1-5; no definite D call. The V gene's germline CDR1 is MNHEY and CDR2 SVGAGI. The CDR3 loop spans 15 amino acids. The germline V and J ends were trimmed by 8 bases and 11 bases, with 25 bases remaining between them. For the CDR3, the DNA is TGTGCCAGCTACCCGGGGTCCCAAGAGTTTAAAACCCAGCATTTT. This gives the protein CASYPGSQEFKTQHF.

The chain is built from TRBV3-1 (or the pseudogene TRBV3-2) and TRBJ2-2; 7 bases map to TRBD1. Germline-derived CDR1 and CDR2 are LGHDT and YNNKEL (reference sequence). V shed 9 bases and J 3 bases; nucleotides not matched to a gene: 4. The CDR3 totals 13 residues. CDR3 coding DNA: TGTGCCAGTGGGCAGGGGGACACCGGGGAGCTGTTTTTT. Protein: CASGQGDTGELFF.

As to this clone: The junction and the germline gene differ at one end; a read error may be behind it. The V gene is TRBV4-3, the J gene TRBJ1-3; 7 nucleotides line up with TRBD1. The length of the CDR3 is 13 residues. The V gene's germline CDR1 is LGHNA and CDR2 YSLEER. CDR3 nucleotides: TGCGCCAGCAGCCAAGACTTGGACAGGCCTGATCATTTT. Translated, it gives CASSQDLDRPDHF.

This sequence joins TRBV4-2 and TRBJ1-4, with D unresolved. V was trimmed by 3 bases and J by 4 bases, leaving 12 bases between them. The germline V gene has CDR1 LGHNA and CDR2 YNFKEQ. The CDR3 runs 15 residues. CDR3 residues: CASSQPLGRNEKLFF. DNA of the CDR3: TGTGCCAGCAGCCAGCCACTGGGCCGTAATGAAAAACTGTTTTTT.